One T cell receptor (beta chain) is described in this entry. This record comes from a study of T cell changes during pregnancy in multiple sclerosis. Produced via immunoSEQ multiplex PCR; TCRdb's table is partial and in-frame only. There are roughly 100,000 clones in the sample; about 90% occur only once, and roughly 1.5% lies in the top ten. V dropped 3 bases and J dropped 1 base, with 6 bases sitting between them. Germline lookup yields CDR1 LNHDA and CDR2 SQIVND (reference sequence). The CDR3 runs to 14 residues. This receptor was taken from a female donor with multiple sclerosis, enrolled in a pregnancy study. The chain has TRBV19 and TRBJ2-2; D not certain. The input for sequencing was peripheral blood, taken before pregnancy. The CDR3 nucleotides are TGTGCCAGTAGTATCCAGCGGAACACCGGGGAGCTGTTTTTT. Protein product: CASSIQRNTGELFF.